The clone carrying this T cell receptor (beta chain) was seen a handful of times. Its antigen is not identified. This entry comes from a study of cytomegalovirus exposure and HLA in healthy donors. Study results and caveats: The likely explanation for a cluster of highly shared sequence variants was sequencing artifact. Previous analysis showed most TCR beta V segments were productive about 87% or about 30% of the time.

60 Vbeta and 13 Jbeta primers were used in PCR. Some clones are missing from TCRdb's copy, which holds only in-frame ones; the method was immunoSEQ multiplex PCR. The table includes about 59,000 clones, 65% to 80% detected once. Unrecorded immune exposures were likely, despite nominal health at sampling. The sample comprised PBMCs. The sequence derives from a young man in good health and CMV-seropositive.

This chain's CDR3 is CASTLWGDNTEAFF. The DNA for the CDR3 is TGCGCCAGCACCCTATGGGGGGACAACACTGAAGCTTTCTTT. The rearrangement joins TRBV5-1 to TRBJ1-1, with D possibly matching TRBD1 (5 bases). V lost 6 bases and J lost 2, with 14 bases in between. CDR1 is SGHRS, CDR2 YFSETQ, per germline. The CDR3 is 14 residues long.